The sequence of this T cell receptor beta chain was determined in a study of cytomegalovirus exposure and HLA in healthy donors. This CDR3 region has 14 residues. The germline V gene has CDR1 LNHDA and CDR2 SQIVND (reference sequence). Deletions cut 4 bases from V and 5 bases from J, with 14 bases between. This clone appeared a few times. Its cognate antigen is unknown. 60 Vbeta and 13 Jbeta primers were used in PCR. Produced via immunoSEQ multiplex PCR; TCRdb's table is partial and in-frame only. The table includes tens of thousands of clones, 50% to 70% detected once. Study-wide findings and caveats: The majority of CMV-associated TCR beta chains were reported as apparently HLA-restricted in a later analysis.

Sequencing input: PBMCs. The TCR originated in a human donor in good health. The rearrangement joins TRBV19 to TRBJ1-1, with D perhaps matching TRBD1 (6 bases). In nucleotides, the CDR3 is TGTGCCAGTAGTAATAACCCAGGGGTTACTGAAGCTTTCTTT. Protein product: CASSNNPGVTEAFF. Looking up the rest from reference TRBV19 and TRBJ1-1 gives the full variable domain: DGGITQSPKYLFRKEGQNVTLSCEQNLNHDAMYWYRQDPGQGLRLIYYSQIVNDFQKGDIAEGYSVSREKKESFPLTVTSAQKNPTAFYLCASSNNPGVTEAFFGQGTRLTVV.